Sequencing of this TCR beta chain was carried out in a study of blood T cells in healthy people across ages. Findings of the study overall: While age rose, TCR beta diversity per million T cells dropped in a roughly linear way. The unknown donor CMV status may have confounded expanded clonotype changes. Observed TCR beta diversity showed a strong correlation with the percentage of naive T cells as measured by flow cytometry.

A second PCR, run for roughly 7 to 12 cycles, used a sample-barcoded 5' primer plus a J-beta primer mix. TCRdb reanalysed the 5' RACE reads using MiXCR and keeps one entry per CDR3 protein. Of about 1.1 million distinct CDR3 sequences listed, roughly two fifths were seen once; the top ten hold around 13%. Per germline, CDR1 SGHAT and CDR2 FQNNGV. V lost 7 bases and J 2 bases, leaving 15 bases between the germline ends. This CDR3 is built from 15 residues. In its sample, this clonotype was seen a few times. Its cognate antigen is unknown. Healthy Russian Caucasian donors spanned ages about 6 to 90 years.

Sequenced: blood. This clonotype was obtained from a man between 18 and 35 years old in good health. This chain joins TRBV11-2 and TRBJ2-1; D is possibly TRBD2 (5 bases). The CDR3 DNA reads as TGTGCCAGCAAACTAGACGGAGTAACCTACAATGAGCAGTTCTTC. This codes for CASKLDGVTYNEQFF. The entire variable domain, with the rest obtained from reference TRBV11-2 and TRBJ2-1, is as follows: EAGVAQSPRYKIIEKRQSVAFWCNPISGHATLYWYQQILGQGPKLLIQFQNNGVVDDSQLPKDRFSAERLKGVDSTLKIQPAKLEDSAVYLCASKLDGVTYNEQFFGPGTRLTVL.